These 17 T cell receptor beta chains share one sample of origin, sequenced in a study of cytomegalovirus exposure and HLA in healthy donors. The PCR had 60 Vbeta and 13 Jbeta primers. The protocol was immunoSEQ multiplex PCR, while the TCRdb copy is restricted to in-frame clones and leaves out a portion. This sample has about 150,000 clones, with roughly 85% found just once. The sequenced material came from PBMCs. All receptors derive from a boy aged 2 to 9 in good health and CMV-seronegative.

The rearrangement joins TRBV6-4 to TRBJ2-5; D may be TRBD2 (5 bases). V gave up 0 bases and J gave up 0 bases, with 26 bases separating them. CDR3 length: 21 residues. Germline-derived CDR1 and CDR2 are MRHNA and SNTAGT. CDR3 DNA sequence: TGTGCCAGCAGTGACTCGATCCTTCAGCGGACCCTGGCCTGGGACCAAGAGACCCAGTACTTC. Translated: CASSDSILQRTLAWDQETQYF.

This clone was detected only a few times. V and J are TRBV5-1 and TRBJ2-5, with 9 bases matching TRBD2. This CDR3 contains 15 residues. V lost 4 bases to trimming and J lost 2 bases; unmatched junction nucleotides: 6. The germline V gene encodes CDR1 SGHRS and CDR2 YFSETQ. CDR3 region: CASSIAGEPQETQYF. Here the CDR3 DNA reads TGCGCCAGCAGCATAGCGGGGGAGCCACAAGAGACCCAGTACTTC.

The chain has TRBV9 and TRBJ2-1; the match to TRBD2 covers 8 bases. Germline V gives CDR1 SGDLS, CDR2 YYNGEE. The junction had 3 bases not matched to a gene; V was cut back by 0 bases and J by 4 bases. The CDR3 contains 15 residues. This chain's CDR3 is CASSVALAGYNEQFF. In DNA, the CDR3 is TGTGCCAGCAGCGTAGCTCTAGCGGGTTACAATGAGCAGTTCTTC.

The DNA of the CDR3 is TGTGCCAGCAGTTTTCGACTAGCGGGAATCTACGAGCAGTACTTC. It codes for CASSFRLAGIYEQYF. The genes are TRBV6-5 and TRBJ2-5, with 11 bases fitting TRBD2. The tail of the sequence fits TRBJ2-7 better, so the J call may be wrong. Germline V gene data show CDR1 as MNHEY and CDR2 as SVGAGI. The CDR3 extends over 15 amino acids.

The V call is TRBV5-5, the J call TRBJ2-7; 8 bases line up with TRBD2. With V trimmed by 2 bases and J by 4 bases, 8 bases remained unmatched. The CDR3 spans 15 residues. Germline V lookup: CDR1 SGHKS, CDR2 YYEKEE (reference sequence). CDR3 in amino acids: CASSFTSGGLYEQYF. The CDR3 nucleotides are TGTGCCAGCAGCTTCACTAGCGGAGGGCTGTACGAGCAGTACTTC.

This clone was observed once. J is TRBJ2-7 and V is TRBV21-1; TRBD2 is the table's D call, not checked against the DNA. TRBV21-1 is designated a pseudogene. The CDR3 contains 19 residues. The CDR3 sequence: CASSTPYGGLEGGSYEQYV. In DNA form, the CDR3 reads TGTGCCAGCAGCACCCCCTACGGCGGACTAGAAGGGGGATCCTACGAGCAGTACGTC.

This clone was picked up a small number of times. The V call is TRBV29-1, the J call TRBJ2-5; TRBD1 matches 8 bases. Germline values: CDR1 SQVTM, CDR2 ANQGSEA. Trimming cost V 4 bases and J 5 bases; bases outside gene matches: 3. This CDR3 comprises 12 residues. The DNA of the CDR3 is TGCAGCGTTGCGGACAGGGCGGAGACCCAGTACTTC. Amino acids: CSVADRAETQYF.

The rearrangement links TRBV28 to TRBJ2-7, with 9 bases matching TRBD1. V lost 2 bases to trimming and J lost 3 bases; unmatched junction nucleotides: 5. The CDR3 sequence is 15 residues long. Germline loops: CDR1 MDHEN, CDR2 SYDVKM. This CDR3 is CASSLGGQGGYEQYF. In DNA form, the CDR3 reads TGTGCCAGCAGTTTAGGGGGACAGGGAGGCTACGAGCAGTACTTC. Full variable domain (remainder filled in from reference TRBV28 and TRBJ2-7): DVKVTQSSRYLVKRTGEKVFLECVQDMDHENMFWYRQDPGLGLRLIYFSYDVKMKEKGDIPEGYSVSREKKERFSLILESASTNQTSMYLCASSLGGQGGYEQYFGPGTRLTVT.

V and J are TRBV11-2 and TRBJ2-1, with D perhaps TRBD2 (6 bases). Between the trimmed V and J ends, which lost 5 bases and 9 bases, there was a span of 17 bases. Germline CDR1 is SGHAT and CDR2 is FQNNGV. The CDR3 is 14 amino acids. The CDR3 bases are TGTGCCAGCAGCCCCCCGGGGGTTGTTAGTGAGCAGTTCTTC. Protein: CASSPPGVVSEQFF.

This clone was seen just once. The rearrangement uses TRBV21-1 and TRBJ2-1; the table gives TRBD2 as D, unverified against the DNA. TRBV21-1 is a documented pseudogene. The CDR3 spans 17 residues. Here the CDR3 DNA reads TGTGCCAGCAGCAAAGTCAGGAGCGGGAGGGCCGTTAATGAGCAGTTCTTC. Protein: CASSKVRSGRAVNEQFF.

The gene calls are TRBV2 and TRBJ2-5, with TRBD1 as a possible D gene (6 bases). Looked up from germline, CDR1 is SNHLY and CDR2 is FYNNEI. V was clipped by 6 bases and J by 5 bases, with 16 bases between them. The CDR3 contains 14 residues. CDR3 bases: TGTGCCAGCAGGAACCACTACAGGGCTGAGACCCAGTACTTC. It yields the protein CASRNHYRAETQYF.

This clone was detected a few times. The rearrangement uses TRBV7-8 and TRBJ2-1; TRBD1 aligns across 9 bases. CDR1 and CDR2 (germline): SGHVS, FQNEAQ. The CDR3 runs 16 residues. Trimming cost V 5 bases and J 0 bases; bases outside gene matches: 5. The CDR3 reads CASSTGTGPSYNEQFF. CDR3 DNA: TGTGCCAGCAGCACCGGGACAGGGCCCTCCTACAATGAGCAGTTCTTC.

The chain employs TRBV19 and TRBJ2-1; D is ambiguous. The germline V and J ends were trimmed by 0 bases and 4 bases, with 4 bases remaining between them. CDR3 length equals 13 residues. Germline values: CDR1 LNHDA, CDR2 SQIVND (reference sequence). CDR3 protein: CASSIDRYNEQFF. The CDR3 DNA reads TGTGCCAGTAGTATAGACAGATACAATGAGCAGTTCTTC.

This clone appeared once. The same CDR3 also results from other DNA sequences found in this sample. The chain has TRBV6-5 and TRBJ2-3, with a tentative D call TRBD1 (5 bases). Germline V gene data show CDR1 as MNHEY and CDR2 as SVGAGI. This CDR3 region has 11 residues. Trimming removed 7 bases from V and 3 bases from J, with 5 bases in between. CDR3 loop: CASTGTDTQYF. DNA for the CDR3: TGTGCCAGCACAGGGACAGATACGCAGTATTTT.

This clone occurred once. This chain connects TRBV28 to TRBJ2-6, with D possibly being TRBD1 (6 bases). V gave up 5 bases and J gave up 0 bases, with 11 bases separating them. This CDR3 is 16 amino acids long. Germline-derived CDR1 and CDR2 are MDHEN and SYDVKM. The CDR3 DNA reads as TGTGCCAGCAGTCTCACCAGGGGCTCTGGGGCCAACGTCCTGACTTTC. It is translated as CASSLTRGSGANVLTF.

This chain uses TRBV28 with TRBJ2-7; 10 bases line up with TRBD2. The CDR3 is 13 residues long. With V trimmed by 8 bases and J by 2 bases, 3 bases remained unmatched. CDR1 is MDHEN, CDR2 SYDVKM, per germline. The DNA of the CDR3 is TGTGCCAGCGTAGCGGGAGGTCCCTACGAGCAGTACTTC. It encodes CASVAGGPYEQYF.

This clone was observed a single time. One end of the junction is discordant with germline, which a read error may explain. The chain employs TRBV5-6 and TRBJ2-1; 12 bases are shared with TRBD1. There are 17 residues in the CDR3. Germline V gives CDR1 SGHDT, CDR2 YYEEEE. The CDR3: CANSSGQGARWSNEQFF. The CDR3 DNA is TGTGCCAACAGCTCGGGACAGGGGGCGCGGTGGTCAAATGAGCAGTTCTTC. The whole variable domain, filled in from reference TRBV5-6 and TRBJ2-1, reads DAGVTQSPTHLIKTRGQQVTLRCSPKSGHDTVSWYQQALGQGPQFIFQYYEEEERQRGNFPDRFSGHQFPNYSSELNVNALLLGDSALYLCANSSGQGARWSNEQFFGPGTRLTVL.